These 2 T cell receptor beta chains were all obtained from the same sample, sequenced in a study of PD-1 blockade in classical Hodgkin lymphoma. The data were produced by immunoSEQ multiplex PCR, yet TCRdb's version contains in-frame clones alone and is incomplete. The repertoire includes about 85,000 clones, roughly 91% of them detected once, and over 2.5% sits in the top ten. Exposure to brentuximab vedotin varied, and each patient had relapsed following autologous stem cell transplantation. The sample here was peripheral blood mononuclear cells (PBMCs), taken before the second cycle of nivolumab. All receptors come from a human donor with classical Hodgkin lymphoma.

CDR3 amino acids: CASSQRLADTYEQYF. The DNA for the CDR3 is TGTGCCAGCAGCCAAAGACTAGCGGATACCTACGAGCAGTACTTC. This chain links TRBV7-6 with TRBJ2-7, with 9 bases fitting TRBD2. The germline CDR1 and CDR2 sequences are SGHVS and FNYEAQ. The CDR3 has 15 amino acids. Losses at the gene ends were 5 bases for V and 2 bases for J; bases not matched to a gene: 7. The full variable domain, in which reference TRBV7-6 and TRBJ2-7 provide the parts outside the CDR3, is GAGVSQSPRYKVTKRGQDVALRCDPISGHVSLYWYRQALGQGPEFLTYFNYEAQQDKSGLPNDRFSAERPEGSISTLTIQRTEQRDSAMYRCASSQRLADTYEQYFGPGTRLTVT.

The V gene is TRBV28, the J gene TRBJ2-7, with TRBD1 as a possible D gene (5 bases). V gave up 8 bases and J gave up 2 bases, with 16 bases separating them. CDR3 size: 14 residues. Germline assignment: CDR1 MDHEN and CDR2 SYDVKM. CDR3 amino acids: CASRAYRSPYEQYF. Written as DNA, the CDR3 is TGTGCCAGCCGGGCCTACAGGTCCCCCTACGAGCAGTACTTC.